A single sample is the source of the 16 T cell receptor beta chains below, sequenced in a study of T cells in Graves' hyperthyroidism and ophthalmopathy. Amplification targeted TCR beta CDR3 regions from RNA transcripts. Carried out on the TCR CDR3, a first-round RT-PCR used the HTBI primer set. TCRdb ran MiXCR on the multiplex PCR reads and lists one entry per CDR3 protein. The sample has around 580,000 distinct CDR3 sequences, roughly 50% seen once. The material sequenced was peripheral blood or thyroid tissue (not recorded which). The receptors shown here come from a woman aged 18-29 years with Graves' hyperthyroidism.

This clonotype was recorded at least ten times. The CDR3 DNA is TGTGCCAGCAGCCCCTGGACTCTTGGAAACACCATATATTTT. Translating it yields CASSPWTLGNTIYF. The rearrangement joins TRBV9 to TRBJ1-3; D not certain. CDR1 and CDR2 from the germline V gene are SGDLS and YYNGEE. Trimming removed 4 bases from V and 3 bases from J, with 11 bases in between. The CDR3 covers 14 residues. The whole variable domain, remainder taken from reference TRBV9 and TRBJ1-3, is DSGVTQTPKHLITATGQRVTLRCSPRSGDLSVYWYQQSLDQGLQFLIQYYNGEERAKGNILERFSAQQFPDLHSELNLSSLELGDSALYFCASSPWTLGNTIYFGEGSWLTVV.

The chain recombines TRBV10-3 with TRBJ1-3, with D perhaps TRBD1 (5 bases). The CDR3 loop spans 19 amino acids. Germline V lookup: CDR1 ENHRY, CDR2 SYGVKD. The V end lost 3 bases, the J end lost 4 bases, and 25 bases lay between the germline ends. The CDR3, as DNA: TGTGCCATCAGTGATCTCTGCGGCGTAGTTGTACAGGAAGGAAACACCATATATTTT. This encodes CAISDLCGVVVQEGNTIYF.

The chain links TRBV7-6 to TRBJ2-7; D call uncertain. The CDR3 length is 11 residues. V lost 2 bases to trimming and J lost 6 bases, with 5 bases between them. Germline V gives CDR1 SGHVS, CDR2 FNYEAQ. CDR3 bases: TGTGCCAGCAGCTTATATGGCGAGCAGTACTTC. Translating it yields CASSLYGEQYF.

CDR3 bases: TGTGCCACCAGCAGAGGACTAGCGGGAGACTACGAGCAGTACTTC. The encoded protein is CATSRGLAGDYEQYF. The V gene is TRBV15, the J gene TRBJ2-7, with 12 bases lining up with TRBD2. The CDR3 contains 15 residues. Germline values: CDR1 LNHNV, CDR2 YYDKDF (reference sequence). V lost 1 base to trimming and J lost 3 bases; unmatched junction nucleotides: 1. Based on the CDR3 plus reference TRBV15 and TRBJ2-7, the full variable domain is DAMVIQNPRYQVTQFGKPVTLSCSQTLNHNVMYWYQQKSSQAPKLLFHYYDKDFNNEADTPDNFQSRRPNTSFCFLDIRSPGLGDTAMYLCATSRGLAGDYEQYFGPGTRLTVT.

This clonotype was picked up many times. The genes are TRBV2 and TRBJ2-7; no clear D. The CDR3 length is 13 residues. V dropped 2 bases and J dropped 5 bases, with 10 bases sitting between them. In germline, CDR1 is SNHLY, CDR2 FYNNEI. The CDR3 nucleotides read TGTGCCAGCAGTGAATCGGCATTCGACGAGCAGTACTTC. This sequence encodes CASSESAFDEQYF.

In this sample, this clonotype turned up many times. The CDR3 DNA sequence: TGCGCCAGCAGCACAGGACTAGCGGGAGTGGACGAGCAGTACTTC. The encoded protein is CASSTGLAGVDEQYF. V gene TRBV5-1 combines with J gene TRBJ2-7; 13 bases map to TRBD2. In germline, CDR1 is SGHRS, CDR2 YFSETQ. The CDR3 runs 15 residues. After removal of 4 bases from V and 5 bases from J, the junction contained 6 bases not matched to a gene.

CDR3 sequence: CSVDGAYGYTF. The CDR3 DNA reads as TGCAGCGTTGACGGGGCGTATGGCTACACCTTC. The chain recombines TRBV29-1 with TRBJ1-2, with a weak D call TRBD1 (5 bases). Trimming cost V 3 bases and J 5 bases, with 7 bases left between them. CDR3 length: 11 amino acids. Germline V gene sequence: CDR1 SQVTM, CDR2 ANQGSEA.

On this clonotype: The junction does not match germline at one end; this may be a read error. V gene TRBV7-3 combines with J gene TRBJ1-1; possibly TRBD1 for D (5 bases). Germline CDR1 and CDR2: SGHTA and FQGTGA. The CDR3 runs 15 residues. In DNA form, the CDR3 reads TGTGCCAGCAGCTTAACGTTATGGGGCGACACTGAAGCCTTCTTT. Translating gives CASSLTLWGDTEAFF.

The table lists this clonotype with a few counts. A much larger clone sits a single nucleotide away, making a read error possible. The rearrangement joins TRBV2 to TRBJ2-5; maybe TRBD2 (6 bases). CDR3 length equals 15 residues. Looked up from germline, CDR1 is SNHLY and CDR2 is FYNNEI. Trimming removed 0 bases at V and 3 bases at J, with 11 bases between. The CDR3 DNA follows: TGTGCCAGCAGTGAAGCCCTAGCGAGAGAAGAGACCCAGTACTTC. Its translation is CASSEALAREETQYF. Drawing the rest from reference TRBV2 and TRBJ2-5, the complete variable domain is EPEVTQTPSHQVTQMGQEVILRCVPISNHLYFYWYRQILGQKVEFLVSFYNNEISEKSEIFDDQFSVERPDGSNFTLKIRSTKLEDSAMYFCASSEALAREETQYFGPGTRLLVL.

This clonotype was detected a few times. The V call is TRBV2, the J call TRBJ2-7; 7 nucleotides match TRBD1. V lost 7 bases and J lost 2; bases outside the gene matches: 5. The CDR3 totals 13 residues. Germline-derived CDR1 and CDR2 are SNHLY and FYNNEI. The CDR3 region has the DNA TGTGCCAGCAACACCGACAGGGCCTACGAGCAGTACTTC. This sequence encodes CASNTDRAYEQYF. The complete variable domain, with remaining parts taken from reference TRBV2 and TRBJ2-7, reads EPEVTQTPSHQVTQMGQEVILRCVPISNHLYFYWYRQILGQKVEFLVSFYNNEISEKSEIFDDQFSVERPDGSNFTLKIRSTKLEDSAMYFCASNTDRAYEQYFGPGTRLTVT.

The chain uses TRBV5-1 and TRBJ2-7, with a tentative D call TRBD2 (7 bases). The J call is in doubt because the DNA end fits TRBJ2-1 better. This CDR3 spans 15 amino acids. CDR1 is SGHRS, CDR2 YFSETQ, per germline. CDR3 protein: CASSLRRGPGNEQFF. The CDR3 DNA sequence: TGCGCCAGCAGCTTGAGGCGGGGGCCAGGAAATGAGCAGTTCTTC.

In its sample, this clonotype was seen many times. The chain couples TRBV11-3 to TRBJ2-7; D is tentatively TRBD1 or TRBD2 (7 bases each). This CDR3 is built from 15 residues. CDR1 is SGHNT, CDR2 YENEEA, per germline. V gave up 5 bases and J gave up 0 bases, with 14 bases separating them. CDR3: CASSRRGDSSYEQYF. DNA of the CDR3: TGTGCCAGCAGCCGTCGGGGGGACAGCTCCTACGAGCAGTACTTC.

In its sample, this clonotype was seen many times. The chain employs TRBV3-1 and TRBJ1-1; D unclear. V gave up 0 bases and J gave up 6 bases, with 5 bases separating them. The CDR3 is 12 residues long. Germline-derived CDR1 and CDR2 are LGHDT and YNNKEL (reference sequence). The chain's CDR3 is CASSQEEAEAFF. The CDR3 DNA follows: TGTGCCAGCAGCCAAGAGGAGGCTGAAGCTTTCTTT.

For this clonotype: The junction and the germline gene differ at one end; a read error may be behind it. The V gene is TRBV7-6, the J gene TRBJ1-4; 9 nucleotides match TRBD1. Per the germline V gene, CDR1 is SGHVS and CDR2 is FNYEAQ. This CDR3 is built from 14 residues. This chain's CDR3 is CASSDDRGTEKLYF. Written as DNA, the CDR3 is TGTGCCAGCAGCGATGACAGGGGGACTGAAAAGCTGTATTTT.

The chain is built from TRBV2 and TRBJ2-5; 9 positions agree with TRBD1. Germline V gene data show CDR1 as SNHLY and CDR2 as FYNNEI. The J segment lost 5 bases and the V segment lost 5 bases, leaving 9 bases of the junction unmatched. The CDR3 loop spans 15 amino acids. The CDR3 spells CASSPRTGDGETQYF. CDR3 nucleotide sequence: TGTGCCAGCAGTCCCCGGACAGGGGATGGGGAGACCCAGTACTTC.

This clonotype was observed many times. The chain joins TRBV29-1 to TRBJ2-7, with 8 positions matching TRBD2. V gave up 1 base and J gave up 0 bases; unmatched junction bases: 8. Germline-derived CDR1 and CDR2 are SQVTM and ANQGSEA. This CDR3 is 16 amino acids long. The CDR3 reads CSVEARAGGSSYEQYF. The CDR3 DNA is TGCAGCGTTGAAGCTCGCGCGGGAGGCAGCTCCTACGAGCAGTACTTC.